This TCR beta chain was sequenced in a study of cytomegalovirus exposure and HLA in healthy donors. This clone has only one observation. Its antigen remains unidentified. The PCR employed 60 Vbeta primers together with 13 Jbeta primers. Clones were read by immunoSEQ multiplex PCR, and TCRdb kept only the in-frame ones, dropping some. The sample consists of over 110,000 clones, roughly 75% of them appearing once. Study findings and constraints: A later analysis linked 15,000 to 20,000 TCR beta sequences to HLA alleles at 0.05 false discovery rate. The later analysis indicated that the majority of CMV-associated TCR beta chains appeared HLA-restricted. It was only CMV serostatus that was available as immune exposure information. In an earlier analysis, most TCR beta V segments were productive about 90% or about 30% of the time.

V was clipped by 0 bases and J by 5 bases, with 11 bases between them. The V gene's germline CDR1 is SGDLS and CDR2 YYNGEE. The CDR3 contains 15 residues. Input material: PBMCs. This TCR was sampled from a female donor in good health and CMV-seronegative. J is TRBJ2-2 and V is TRBV9; weak D call: TRBD1 (6 bases). The CDR3 sequence: CASSVEQGRTGELFF. In DNA, the CDR3 is TGTGCCAGCAGCGTAGAACAGGGTAGGACCGGGGAGCTGTTTTTT.